This T cell receptor (beta chain) was sequenced during a study of T-cell memory formation after mild COVID-19. Whole-study results and caveats: There were some responding clones in pre-infection memory, which suggested that cross-reactive memory had joined.

The CDR3 is 18 residues long. TCRdb recomputed calls from the 5' RACE reads with MiXCR, one row per CDR3 protein. The table has some 150,000 distinct CDR3 sequences, approximately 25% seen once. This clonotype is large in the sample. Its antigen remains unidentified. Sequenced sample: PBMCs or a T cell subset sorted from them (not recorded which). The chain uses TRBV21-1 and TRBJ2-6; the D segment call TRBD1 is taken from the table without a DNA check. TRBV21-1 counts as a pseudogene. This sequence was found in an adult woman who had mild COVID-19 (a few samples of this study predate the infection). Cell type and time point are not known. CDR3 nucleotide sequence: TGTGCCAGCAGGAAATCTACGGGACGCCTCTCTGGGGCCAACGTCCTGACTTTC. This codes for CASRKSTGRLSGANVLTF.